The present TCR beta chain was sequenced within a study of blood T cell repertoires in COVID-19. The CDR3 sequence is 17 residues long. Germline V gene sequence: CDR1 SGHAT, CDR2 FQNNGV. J gave up 5 bases and V 1 base, and 6 bases lay outside the gene matches. The assay was immunoSEQ multiplex PCR, and TCRdb's table has in-frame clones only and misses some. The data contain about 59,000 clones, about 70% of them seen just once; the ten biggest clones take up 18%. This TCR came from a woman aged 45 to 65 with active or convalescent COVID-19. The chain carries TRBV11-2 and TRBJ2-3, with 13 nucleotides matching TRBD2. The sample taken for sequencing was peripheral blood. The DNA for the CDR3 is TGTGCCAGCAGCTTAGGACGACTAGCGGGAGGCCGAGATACGCAGTATTTT. It translates to CASSLGRLAGGRDTQYF.